In this sample, the clone carrying this T cell receptor (beta chain) turned up once. In Seattle, patients joined the study during active infection and were tracked longitudinally. Original methodology: Using reference gene primer amplification, nucleated cell counts were estimated. Clones were sequenced by immunoSEQ multiplex PCR, and TCRdb holds only the in-frame ones, with some missing. The V and J calls and clone size come from that table; D and trimming were worked out from the DNA. The sample records 55,000 or so clones, 60% to 85% being singletons. CDR1 LNHDA and CDR2 SQIVND come from the germline V gene (reference sequence). The V gene end was trimmed by 5 bases and the J gene end by 0 bases; junction bases not matched to a gene: 5. The CDR3 loop spans 15 amino acids. The data are from a study of blood T cell repertoires in COVID-19. At the level of the study: The origin of the acute and convalescent COVID-19 samples was the United States, Italy and Spain. T cells, B-cell-depleted T cells, or PBMCs supplied cDNA or gDNA.

The receptor was isolated from a man aged 30 to 45 with COVID-19, enrolled during active disease. The rearrangement uses TRBV19 and TRBJ2-3; 7 bases agree with TRBD2. Sequences were obtained from peripheral blood. The CDR3, as DNA: TGTGCCAGTAGTTCTAGCGGCGATAGCACAGATACGCAGTATTTT. Translating it yields CASSSSGDSTDTQYF. The variable domain in full, with the rest retrieved from reference TRBV19 and TRBJ2-3, is DGGITQSPKYLFRKEGQNVTLSCEQNLNHDAMYWYRQDPGQGLRLIYYSQIVNDFQKGDIAEGYSVSREKKESFPLTVTSAQKNPTAFYLCASSSSGDSTDTQYFGPGTRLTVL.